Shown below are 9 T cell receptor beta chains from a single sample sequenced in a study of blood T cell repertoires in COVID-19. The data were produced by immunoSEQ multiplex PCR, yet TCRdb's version contains in-frame clones alone and is incomplete. The table shows 150,000 or so clones, with roughly 82% occurring only once. The sample was peripheral blood. The receptor source for this set is a human donor with acute or convalescent COVID-19. The donor label of this sample is uncertain.

This chain connects TRBV6-5 to TRBJ2-2; possibly TRBD2 for D (6 bases). V was cut by 10 bases and J by 6 bases, with 18 bases left in between. The CDR3 runs to 14 residues. Germline V gene lookup returns CDR1 MNHEY and CDR2 SVGAGI. The CDR3 spells CATWVGGTPGELFF. Written as DNA, the CDR3 is TGTGCCACCTGGGTGGGAGGAACCCCCGGGGAGCTGTTTTTT.

The chain uses TRBV12-3 or TRBV12-4 and TRBJ1-2; D is possibly TRBD1 (6 bases). Trimming took 5 bases from V and 8 from J, leaving 15 bases between them. The CDR3 contains 13 residues. The CDR3 reads CASSDSGGRGYTF. In DNA, the CDR3 is TGTGCCAGCAGTGACTCGGGGGGCCGCGGCTACACCTTC.

This clone was recorded once. The chain has TRBV5-6 and TRBJ1-1; D possibly corresponds to TRBD1 (5 bases). Trimming shortened V by 0 bases and J by 2 bases, and 14 bases separated the two germline ends. Germline lookup yields CDR1 SGHDT and CDR2 YYEEEE. This CDR3 comprises 16 residues. CDR3: CASSLAPGRGNTEAFF. The DNA for the CDR3 is TGTGCCAGCAGCTTGGCCCCCGGGAGGGGTAACACTGAAGCTTTCTTT.

In this sample, this clone turned up a few times. The chain recombines TRBV24-1 with TRBJ2-3, with D maybe TRBD1 (6 bases). There are 16 residues in the CDR3. Germline V gives CDR1 KGHDR, CDR2 SFDVKD. Trimming cost V 4 bases and J 0 bases, with 13 bases left between them. Here the CDR3 reads CATSDPGETSTDTQYF. The CDR3 nucleotides read TGTGCCACCAGTGACCCAGGGGAGACTAGCACAGATACGCAGTATTTT.

This rearrangement joins TRBV27 to TRBJ1-6, with D possibly being TRBD1 (6 bases). V was shortened by 0 bases and J by 1 base, with 10 bases between the two germline ends. The CDR3 has 17 amino acids. Per the germline V gene, CDR1 is MNHEY and CDR2 is SMNVEV (reference sequence). The CDR3 DNA sequence: TGTGCCAGCAGTTTATCGATAAGGGGGTCCTATAATTCACCCCTCCACTTT. It yields the protein CASSLSIRGSYNSPLHF.

V is TRBV7-9 and J is TRBJ2-2; TRBD1 might be the D (6 bases). V was clipped by 1 base and J by 4 bases, with 16 bases between them. The germline CDR1 and CDR2 sequences are SEHNR and FQNEAQ (reference sequence). The length of the CDR3 is 17 residues. This chain's CDR3 is CASSLDGKDSPTGELFF. The CDR3 DNA reads as TGTGCCAGCAGCTTAGATGGAAAGGACAGCCCCACCGGGGAGCTGTTTTTT.

This chain joins TRBV19 and TRBJ1-5, with 8 positions matching TRBD1. Trimming cost V 1 base and J 0 bases; bases outside gene matches: 5. This CDR3 region has 17 residues. Germline V gene sequence: CDR1 LNHDA, CDR2 SQIVND (reference sequence). The CDR3 coding sequence is TGTGCCAGTAGTATAGGACAGGGGAGGGATAGCAATCAGCCCCAGCATTTT. It yields the protein CASSIGQGRDSNQPQHF. The variable domain in full, completed from reference TRBV19 and TRBJ1-5, reads DGGITQSPKYLFRKEGQNVTLSCEQNLNHDAMYWYRQDPGQGLRLIYYSQIVNDFQKGDIAEGYSVSREKKESFPLTVTSAQKNPTAFYLCASSIGQGRDSNQPQHFGDGTRLSIL.

The V call is TRBV5-4, the J call TRBJ1-3; D may be TRBD1 (5 bases). Germline V CDR1 and CDR2: SGHNT, YYREEE (reference sequence). The CDR3 runs 16 residues. Trimming shortened V by 0 bases and J by 0 bases, and 10 bases separated the two germline ends. The CDR3 bases are TGTGCCAGCAGCTTGGGACAGCCTTTCTCTGGAAACACCATATATTTT. Translated: CASSLGQPFSGNTIYF.

This rearrangement joins TRBV2 to TRBJ1-3; the D is unclear. V dropped 4 bases and J dropped 1 base, with 14 bases sitting between them. The CDR3 sequence is 16 residues long. Per the germline V gene, CDR1 is SNHLY and CDR2 is FYNNEI. CDR3 amino acids: CASSGSEAGSGNTIYF. The CDR3 nucleotides are TGTGCCAGCAGTGGGTCGGAGGCCGGGTCTGGAAACACCATATATTTT.